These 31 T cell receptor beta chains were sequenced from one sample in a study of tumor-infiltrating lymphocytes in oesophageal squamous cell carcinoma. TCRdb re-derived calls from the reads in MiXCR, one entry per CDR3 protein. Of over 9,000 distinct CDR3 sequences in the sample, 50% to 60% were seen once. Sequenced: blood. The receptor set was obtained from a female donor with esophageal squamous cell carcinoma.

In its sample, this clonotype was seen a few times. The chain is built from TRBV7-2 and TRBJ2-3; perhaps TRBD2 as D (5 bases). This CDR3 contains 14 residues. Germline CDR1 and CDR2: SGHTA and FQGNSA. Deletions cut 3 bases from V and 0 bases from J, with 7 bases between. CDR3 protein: CASSLSGSTDTQYF. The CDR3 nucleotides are TGTGCCAGCAGCTTGTCGGGGAGCACAGATACGCAGTATTTT.

The CDR3 DNA follows: TGTGCCAGCAGTTACCGGACAGGGGCTGGGGCCAACGTCCTGACTTTC. Residues: CASSYRTGAGANVLTF. The J gene is TRBJ2-6, the V gene TRBV6-2 or TRBV6-3; 9 positions agree with TRBD1. This CDR3 spans 16 amino acids. Trimming at V came to 2 bases and at J to 2 bases, leaving 1 base not matched to a gene. CDR1 and CDR2 (germline): MNHEY, SVGEGT.

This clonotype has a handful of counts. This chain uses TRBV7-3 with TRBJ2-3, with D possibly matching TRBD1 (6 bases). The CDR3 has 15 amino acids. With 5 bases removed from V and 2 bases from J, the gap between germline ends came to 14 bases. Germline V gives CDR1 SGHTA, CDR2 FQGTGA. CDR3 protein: CASSKTGTITDTQYF. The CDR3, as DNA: TGTGCCAGCAGCAAAACCGGGACAATCACAGATACGCAGTATTTT.

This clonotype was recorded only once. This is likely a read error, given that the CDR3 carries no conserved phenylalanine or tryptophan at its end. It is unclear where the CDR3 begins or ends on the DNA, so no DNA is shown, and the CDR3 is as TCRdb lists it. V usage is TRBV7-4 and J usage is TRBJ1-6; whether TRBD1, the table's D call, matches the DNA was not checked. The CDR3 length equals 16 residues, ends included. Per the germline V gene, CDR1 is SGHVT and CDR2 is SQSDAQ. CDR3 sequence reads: CASSFGGEVETQYFGA.

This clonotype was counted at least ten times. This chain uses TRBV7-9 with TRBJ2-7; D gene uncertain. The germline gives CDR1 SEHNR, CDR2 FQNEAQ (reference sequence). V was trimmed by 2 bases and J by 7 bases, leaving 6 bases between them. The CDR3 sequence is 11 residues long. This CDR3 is CASSLLDEQYF. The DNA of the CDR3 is TGTGCCAGCAGCTTACTGGATGAGCAGTACTTC.

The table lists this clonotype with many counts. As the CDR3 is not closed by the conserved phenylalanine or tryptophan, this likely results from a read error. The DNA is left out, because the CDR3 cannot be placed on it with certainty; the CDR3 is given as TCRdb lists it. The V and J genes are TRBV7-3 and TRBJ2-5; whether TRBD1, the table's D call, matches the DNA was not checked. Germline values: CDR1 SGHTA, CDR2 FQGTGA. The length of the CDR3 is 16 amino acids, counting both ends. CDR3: CASRPSGGSYEQYFGN.

The CDR3 DNA follows: TGTGCCAGCAGCTACCGGGACTACGAGGAGACCCAGTACTTC. It encodes CASSYRDYEETQYF. This chain links TRBV7-4 with TRBJ2-5; 7 nucleotides line up with TRBD2. V lost 4 bases to trimming and J lost 5 bases; unmatched junction nucleotides: 7. This CDR3 contains 14 residues. Germline CDR1 SGHVT, CDR2 SQSDAQ.

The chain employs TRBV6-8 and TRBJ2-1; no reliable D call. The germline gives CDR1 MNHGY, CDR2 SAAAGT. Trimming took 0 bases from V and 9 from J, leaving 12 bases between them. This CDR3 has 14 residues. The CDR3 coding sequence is TGTGCCAGCAGTTACTCGACCCTGGATACTGAGCAGTTCTTC. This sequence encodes CASSYSTLDTEQFF.

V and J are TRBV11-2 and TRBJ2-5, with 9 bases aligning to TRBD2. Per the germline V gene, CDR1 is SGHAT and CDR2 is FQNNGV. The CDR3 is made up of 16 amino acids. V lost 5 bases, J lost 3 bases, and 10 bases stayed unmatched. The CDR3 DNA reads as TGTGCCAGCAGCCCCCCTAGACTAGCGGATGAAGAGACCCAGTACTTC. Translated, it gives CASSPPRLADEETQYF.

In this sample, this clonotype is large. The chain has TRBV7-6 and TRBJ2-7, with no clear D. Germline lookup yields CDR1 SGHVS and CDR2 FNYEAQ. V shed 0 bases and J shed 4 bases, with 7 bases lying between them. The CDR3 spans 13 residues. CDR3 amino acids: CASSLAAIYEQYF. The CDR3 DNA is TGTGCCAGCAGCTTAGCGGCCATTTACGAGCAGTACTTC.

The chain's CDR3 is CASSQDSTSGPYNEQYF. The CDR3 DNA is TGTGCCAGCAGCCAAGATAGTACTAGCGGCCCCTACAATGAGCAGTACTTC. J is TRBJ2-3 and V is TRBV4-2, with 8 bases identical to TRBD2. The DNA end lines up better with TRBJ2-7; the J call may be wrong. The V gene's germline CDR1 is LGHNA and CDR2 YNFKEQ. CDR3 length: 17 residues.

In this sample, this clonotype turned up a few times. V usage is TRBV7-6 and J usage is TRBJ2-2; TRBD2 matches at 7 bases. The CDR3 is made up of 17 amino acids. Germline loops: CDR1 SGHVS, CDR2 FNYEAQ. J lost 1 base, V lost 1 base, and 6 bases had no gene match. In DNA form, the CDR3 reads TGTGCCAGCAGCTTAGGAGCTAGCGGAGTGAACACCGGGGAGCTGTTTTTT. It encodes CASSLGASGVNTGELFF. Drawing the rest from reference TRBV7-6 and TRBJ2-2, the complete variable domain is GAGVSQSPRYKVTKRGQDVALRCDPISGHVSLYWYRQALGQGPEFLTYFNYEAQQDKSGLPNDRFSAERPEGSISTLTIQRTEQRDSAMYRCASSLGASGVNTGELFFGEGSRLTVL.

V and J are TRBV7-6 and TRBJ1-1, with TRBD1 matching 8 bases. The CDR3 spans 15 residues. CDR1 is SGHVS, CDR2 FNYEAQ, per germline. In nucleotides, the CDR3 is TGTGCTAGCTTCCGACAGGGGCTCGCTGAGGGGGAAGCTTTCTTT. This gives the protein CASFRQGLAEGEAFF.

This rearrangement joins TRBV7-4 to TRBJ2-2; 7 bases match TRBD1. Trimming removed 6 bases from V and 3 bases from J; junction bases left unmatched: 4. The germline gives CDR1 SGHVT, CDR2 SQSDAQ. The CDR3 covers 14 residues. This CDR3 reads CASRSGQDTGELFF. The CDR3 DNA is TGTGCCAGCAGGAGTGGACAGGACACCGGGGAGCTGTTTTTT. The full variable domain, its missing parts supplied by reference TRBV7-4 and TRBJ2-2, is GAGVSQSPRYKVAKRGRDVALRCDSISGHVTLYWYRQTLGQGSEVLTYSQSDAQRDKSGRPSGRFSAERPERSVSTLKIQRTEQGDSAVYLCASRSGQDTGELFFGEGSRLTVL.

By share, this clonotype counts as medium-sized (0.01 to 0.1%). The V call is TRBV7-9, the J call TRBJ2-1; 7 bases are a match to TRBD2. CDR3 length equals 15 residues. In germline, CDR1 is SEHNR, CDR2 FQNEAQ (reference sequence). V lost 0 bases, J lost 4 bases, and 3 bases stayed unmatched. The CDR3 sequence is CASSLAGGPYNEQFF. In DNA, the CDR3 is TGTGCCAGCAGCTTAGCGGGAGGGCCATACAATGAGCAGTTCTTC.

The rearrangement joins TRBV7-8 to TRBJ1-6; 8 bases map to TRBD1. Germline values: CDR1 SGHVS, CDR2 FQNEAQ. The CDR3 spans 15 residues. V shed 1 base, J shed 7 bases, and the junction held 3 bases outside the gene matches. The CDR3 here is CASSLDRTGNSPLHF. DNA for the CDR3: TGTGCCAGCAGCTTAGATAGGACAGGGAATTCACCCCTCCACTTT.

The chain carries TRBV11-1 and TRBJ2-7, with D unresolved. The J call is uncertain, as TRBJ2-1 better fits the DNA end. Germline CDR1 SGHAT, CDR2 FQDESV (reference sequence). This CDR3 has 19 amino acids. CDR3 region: CASSLSEVRRTSLHNEQFF. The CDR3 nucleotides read TGTGCCAGCAGCTTAAGTGAGGTGCGCAGGACCTCTCTGCACAATGAGCAGTTCTTC.

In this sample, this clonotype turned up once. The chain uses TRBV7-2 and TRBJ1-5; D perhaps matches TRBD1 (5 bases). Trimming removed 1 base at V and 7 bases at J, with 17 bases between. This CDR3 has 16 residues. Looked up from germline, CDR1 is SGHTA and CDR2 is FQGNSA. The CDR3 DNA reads TGTGCCAGCAGCTTAGTAGCGGCAGGGACGGGACAGCCCCAGCATTTT. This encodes CASSLVAAGTGQPQHF.

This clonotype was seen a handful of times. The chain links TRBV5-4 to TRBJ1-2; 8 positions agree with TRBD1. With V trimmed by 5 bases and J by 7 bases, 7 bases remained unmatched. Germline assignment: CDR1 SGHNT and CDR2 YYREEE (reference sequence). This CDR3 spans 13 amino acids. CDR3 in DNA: TGTGCCAGCAGGATGGACAGGGCGGCTGGCTACACCTTC. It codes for CASRMDRAAGYTF. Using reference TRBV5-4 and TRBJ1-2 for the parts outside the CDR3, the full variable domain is ETGVTQSPTHLIKTRGQQVTLRCSSQSGHNTVSWYQQALGQGPQFIFQYYREEENGRGNFPPRFSGLQFPNYSSELNVNALELDDSALYLCASRMDRAAGYTFGSGTRLTVV.

CDR3 nucleotide sequence: TGTGCCAGCAGCTTAGGGGGTCGGGGTATGAACACTGAAGCTTTCTTT. It translates to CASSLGGRGMNTEAFF. V gene TRBV7-2 combines with J gene TRBJ1-1; D unclear. This CDR3 has 16 residues. Germline loops: CDR1 SGHTA, CDR2 FQGNSA. V dropped 1 base and J dropped 0 bases, with 12 bases sitting between them.

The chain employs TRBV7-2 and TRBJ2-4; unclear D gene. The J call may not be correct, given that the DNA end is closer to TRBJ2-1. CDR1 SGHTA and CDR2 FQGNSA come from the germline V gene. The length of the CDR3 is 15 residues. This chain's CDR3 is CASSPSQSLYNEQFF. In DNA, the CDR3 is TGTGCCAGCAGCCCGAGTCAGTCGCTCTACAATGAGCAGTTCTTC.

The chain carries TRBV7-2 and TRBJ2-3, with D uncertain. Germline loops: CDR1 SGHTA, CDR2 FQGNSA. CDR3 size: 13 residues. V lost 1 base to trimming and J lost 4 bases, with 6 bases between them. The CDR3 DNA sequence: TGTGCCAGCAGCTTAGTTGGGCCAGATACGCAGTATTTT. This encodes CASSLVGPDTQYF.

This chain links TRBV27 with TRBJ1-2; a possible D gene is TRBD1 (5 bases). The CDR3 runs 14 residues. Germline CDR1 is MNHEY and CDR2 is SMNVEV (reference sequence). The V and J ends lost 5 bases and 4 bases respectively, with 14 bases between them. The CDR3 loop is CASSPSGTIYGYTF. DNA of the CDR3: TGTGCCAGCAGTCCCTCGGGGACCATCTATGGCTACACCTTC.

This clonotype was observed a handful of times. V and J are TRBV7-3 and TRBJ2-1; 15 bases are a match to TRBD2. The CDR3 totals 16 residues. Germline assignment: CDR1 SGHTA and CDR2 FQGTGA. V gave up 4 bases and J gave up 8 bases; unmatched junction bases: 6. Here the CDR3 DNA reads TGTGCCAGCAGCTCCGGACTAGCGGGAGGGCACTATGAGCAGTTCTTC. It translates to CASSSGLAGGHYEQFF.

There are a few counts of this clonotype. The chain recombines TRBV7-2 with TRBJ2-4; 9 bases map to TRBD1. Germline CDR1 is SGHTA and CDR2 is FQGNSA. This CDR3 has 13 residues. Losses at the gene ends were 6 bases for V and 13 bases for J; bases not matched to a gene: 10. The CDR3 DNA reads TGTGCCAGCAGTATACAGGGGGCGGGGGAGCAGTACTTC. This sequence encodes CASSIQGAGEQYF.

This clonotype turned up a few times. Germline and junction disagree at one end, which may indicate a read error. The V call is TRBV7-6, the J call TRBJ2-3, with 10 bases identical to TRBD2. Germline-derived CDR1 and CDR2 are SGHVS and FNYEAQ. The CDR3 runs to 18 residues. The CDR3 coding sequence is TGTGCCAGCAGCTTAGGGACTAGCGGAAGACTCTTCTACAATGAGCAGTTCTTT. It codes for CASSLGTSGRLFYNEQFF.

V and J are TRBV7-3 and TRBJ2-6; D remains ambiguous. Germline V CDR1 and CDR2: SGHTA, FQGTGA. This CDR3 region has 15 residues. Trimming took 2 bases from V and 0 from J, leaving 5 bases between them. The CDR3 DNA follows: TGTGCCAGCAGCTTAGATCACTCTGGGGCCAACGTCCTGACTTTC. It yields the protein CASSLDHSGANVLTF.

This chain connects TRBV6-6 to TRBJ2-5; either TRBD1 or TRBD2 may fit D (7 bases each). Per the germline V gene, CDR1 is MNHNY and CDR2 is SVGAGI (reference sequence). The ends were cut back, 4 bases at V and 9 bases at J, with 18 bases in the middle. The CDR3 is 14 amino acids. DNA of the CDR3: TGTGCCAGCAGTTTCCGCAGGGGGGCGGGGGCCCAGTACTTC. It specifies CASSFRRGAGAQYF.

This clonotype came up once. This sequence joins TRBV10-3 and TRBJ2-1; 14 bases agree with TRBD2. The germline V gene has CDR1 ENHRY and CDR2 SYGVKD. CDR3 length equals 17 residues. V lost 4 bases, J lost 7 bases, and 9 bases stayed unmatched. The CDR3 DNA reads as TGTGCCATCAGTGCGGGACTAGCGGGAGTAGTTGGGAATGAGCAGTTCTTC. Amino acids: CAISAGLAGVVGNEQFF.

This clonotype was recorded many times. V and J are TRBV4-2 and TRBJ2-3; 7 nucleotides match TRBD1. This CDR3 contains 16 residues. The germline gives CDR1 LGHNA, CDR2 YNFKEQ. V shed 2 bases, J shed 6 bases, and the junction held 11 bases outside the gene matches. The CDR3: CASSQPDRAEGDTQYF. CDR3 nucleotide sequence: TGTGCCAGCAGCCAACCTGACAGGGCTGAGGGGGATACGCAGTATTTT.

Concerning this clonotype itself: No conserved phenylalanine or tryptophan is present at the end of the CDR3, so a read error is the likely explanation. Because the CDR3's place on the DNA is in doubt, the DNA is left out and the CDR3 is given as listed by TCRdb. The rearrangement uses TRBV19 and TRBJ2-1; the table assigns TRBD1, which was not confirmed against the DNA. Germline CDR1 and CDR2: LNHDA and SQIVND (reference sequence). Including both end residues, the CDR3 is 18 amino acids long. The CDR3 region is CASSIDDPPLTYGYTFGS.